This record concerns one TCR beta chain sequence. Its antigen is as yet unknown. The data originate from a study of shared clonotypes between healthy human individuals. Overall study results and limits: Limitation of the genetic and exposure-history diversity represented came from the few donors.

It was 250 to 350 ng DNA, around 30,000 T cell genomes, that went into each replicate PCR of unsorted PBMC. Unsorted PBMC DNA went through sequencing on ten immunoSEQ deep assay plates. Clones were sequenced by immunoSEQ multiplex PCR, and TCRdb holds only the in-frame ones, with some missing. The sample includes around 500,000 clones, approximately 80% of them seen just once. With 4 bases removed from V and 6 bases from J, the gap between germline ends came to 20 bases. Germline assignment: CDR1 SGHNT and CDR2 YYREEE (reference sequence). CDR3 size: 16 residues. The clonotype originates from a middle-aged woman in good health. Some clones in this sample may be carry-over from other donors' samples. The chain employs TRBV5-4 and TRBJ2-1; possibly TRBD2 for D (5 bases). The sequenced sample was PBMCs. CDR3 loop: CASSRFLGLRGNEQFF. In DNA, the CDR3 is TGTGCCAGCAGCCGTTTCTTAGGACTTCGGGGCAATGAGCAGTTCTTC.